This T cell receptor (beta chain) was identified in a study of T cells after yellow fever vaccination. In its sample, this clonotype was seen many times. Germline values: CDR1 MGHDK, CDR2 SYGVNS. V lost 1 base to trimming and J lost 6 bases, with 12 bases between them. The CDR3 totals 14 residues. Each CDR3 protein gets one entry after TCRdb re-called the 5' RACE reads with MiXCR. The sample has some 250,000 distinct CDR3 sequences; about 3.9% are singletons. The sequence was obtained from a man in his late teens or twenties who received the YFV17D yellow fever vaccine. Here the sequenced sample was PBMCs, taken 15 days after the yellow fever booster vaccination. The chain links TRBV25-1 to TRBJ1-2; D gene unclear. The DNA of the CDR3 is TGTGCCAGCAGTGAATCGGTGGGAAGTAATGGCTACACCTTC. It codes for CASSESVGSNGYTF.